This TCR beta chain derives from a study of preoperative IRX-2 immunotherapy in early breast cancer. The treatment: preoperative locoregional IRX-2 cytokine immunotherapy. Preoperative locoregional IRX-2 cytokine immunotherapy was tested in the phase Ib source study. TCRdb keeps only in-frame clones here, not all; method: immunoSEQ multiplex PCR. Found here are some 35,000 clones, roughly four fifths of them singletons; the top ten hold about 1.5%. The germline CDR1 and CDR2 sequences are MNHGY and SAAAGT. CDR3 size: 13 residues. Losses at the gene ends were 5 bases for V and 8 bases for J; bases not matched to a gene: 5.

The clonotype comes from a human donor with breast cancer. The sequencing used lymph node tissue, collected after IRX-2 immunotherapy. This chain joins TRBV6-8 and TRBJ1-2; the match to TRBD1 covers 10 bases. The CDR3 DNA is TGTGCCAGCAGTACGACAGGGGGCTACGGCTACACCTTC. It encodes CASSTTGGYGYTF.